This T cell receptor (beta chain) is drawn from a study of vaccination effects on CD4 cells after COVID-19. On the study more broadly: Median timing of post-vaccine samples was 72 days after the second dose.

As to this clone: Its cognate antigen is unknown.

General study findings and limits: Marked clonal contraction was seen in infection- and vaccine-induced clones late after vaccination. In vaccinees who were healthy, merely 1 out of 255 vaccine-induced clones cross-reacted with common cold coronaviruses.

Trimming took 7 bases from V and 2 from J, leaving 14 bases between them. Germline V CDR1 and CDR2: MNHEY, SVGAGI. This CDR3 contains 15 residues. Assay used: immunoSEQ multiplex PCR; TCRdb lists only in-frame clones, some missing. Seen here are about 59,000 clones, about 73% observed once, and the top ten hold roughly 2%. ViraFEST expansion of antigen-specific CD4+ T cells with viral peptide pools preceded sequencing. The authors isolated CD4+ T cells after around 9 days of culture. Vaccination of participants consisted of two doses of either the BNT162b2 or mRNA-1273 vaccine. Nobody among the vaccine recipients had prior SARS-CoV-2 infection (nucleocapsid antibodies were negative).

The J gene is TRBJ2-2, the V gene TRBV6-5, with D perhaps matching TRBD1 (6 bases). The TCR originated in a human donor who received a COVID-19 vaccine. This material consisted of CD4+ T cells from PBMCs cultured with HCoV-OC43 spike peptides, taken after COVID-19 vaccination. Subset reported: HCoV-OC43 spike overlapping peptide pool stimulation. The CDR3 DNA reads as TGTGCCAGCACCGCTAGGGGGTTTAACACCGGGGAGCTGTTTTTT. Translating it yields CASTARGFNTGELFF.